This T cell receptor beta chain was documented in a study of CD8+CD57+ T cells in acquired aplastic anemia. Overall study: The study obtained an average of about 3.4 ug of DNA from sorted CD4+ and CD8+ cells.

Profiling of TCR beta VDJ combinations and CDR3 sequences used genomic DNA as template. Each CDR3 protein gets one entry after TCRdb re-called the reads with MiXCR. The data show fewer than 200,000 distinct CDR3 sequences, less than 50% seen once. Comment on this clonotype: The antigen is not known.

Study conclusions and caveats: Patient and control CD8+ Simpson's diversity was not significantly different. Patients shared approximately 30 CD8+ CDR3 sequences with controls.

CD8+CD57+ cell expansion had been shown by flow cytometry in patients chosen for sequencing. As a group, the patients uniformly had severe acquired aplastic anemia. This TCR was sampled from a human donor with aplastic anemia. Sequencing input: sorted CD4+, CD8+, or CD8+CD57+ T cells (not recorded which) from PBMCs.

The CDR3 DNA reads as TGTGCCAGCACCCCATATGCAGCTGGGGCCAACGTCCTGACTTTC. Protein product: CASTPYAAGANVLTF. This chain connects TRBV2 to TRBJ2-6; no clear D gene. This CDR3 spans 15 amino acids. Germline CDR1 and CDR2: SNHLY and FYNNEI. V lost 7 bases and J 2 bases, leaving 12 bases between the germline ends. The whole variable domain, filled in from reference TRBV2 and TRBJ2-6, reads EPEVTQTPSHQVTQMGQEVILRCVPISNHLYFYWYRQILGQKVEFLVSFYNNEISEKSEIFDDQFSVERPDGSNFTLKIRSTKLEDSAMYFCASTPYAAGANVLTFGAGSRLTVL.